This T cell receptor beta chain was found in a study of T cell changes during pregnancy in multiple sclerosis. Profiling relied on immunoSEQ multiplex PCR, and the TCRdb table lists in-frame clones only, not all of them. The sample contains fewer than 45,000 clones, nearly 90% of which appear only once. The CDR3 is made up of 15 amino acids. Germline-derived CDR1 and CDR2 are LNHDA and SQIVND (reference sequence). J lost 1 base, V lost 4 bases, and 4 bases had no gene match. The starting material was CD4+ T cells from peripheral blood mononuclear cells, obtained in the first trimester of pregnancy. The rearrangement uses TRBV19 and TRBJ2-3, with 8 bases fitting TRBD1. The clonotype originates from a female donor with multiple sclerosis, enrolled in a pregnancy study. The CDR3 loop is CASSTGGLGTDTQYF. The DNA of the CDR3 is TGTGCCAGTAGTACAGGGGGCTTGGGCACAGATACGCAGTATTTT.